What follows are 15 T cell receptor beta chains derived from one specimen sequenced in a study of T cells in localized non-small cell lung cancer. Repertoires were generated with immunoSEQ multiplex PCR, while TCRdb's copy carries only in-frame clones and drops some. Of 130,000 or so clones listed, approximately 88% are singletons. Sample: peripheral blood, taken before any cancer treatment. Receptors originate from a female donor aged 60 or older with stage I lung adenocarcinoma.

The chain has TRBV10-2 and TRBJ1-1; unclear D gene. CDR1 and CDR2 (germline): WSHSY, SAAADI. The CDR3 is made up of 12 amino acids. V lost 6 bases, J lost 0 bases, and 5 bases lay in between. CDR3 coding DNA: TGCGCCAGCAGCCTAATGAACACTGAAGCTTTCTTT. As protein: CASSLMNTEAFF.

This clone has just a few counts. The V call is TRBV5-1, the J call TRBJ2-1, with D hard to call. Germline-derived CDR1 and CDR2 are SGHRS and YFSETQ. Trimming stripped 4 bases from V and 6 bases from J, with 11 bases between. This CDR3 comprises 13 residues. This CDR3 reads CASSPMGINEQFF. The DNA for the CDR3 is TGCGCCAGCAGCCCTATGGGGATCAATGAGCAGTTCTTC.

This clone has more than one count but fewer than ten. This chain connects TRBV13 to TRBJ2-1, with 16 bases aligning to TRBD2. Germline CDR1 PRHDT, CDR2 FYEKMQ (reference sequence). The CDR3 runs 18 residues. V shed 5 bases, J shed 6 bases, and the junction held 10 bases outside the gene matches. CDR3 in DNA: TGTGCCAGCAGCCCCCTTGGGACTAGCGGGAGGGCGGGCAATGAGCAGTTCTTC. It specifies CASSPLGTSGRAGNEQFF.

The gene calls are TRBV29-1 and TRBJ2-3; tentatively, D is TRBD2 (5 bases). The ends were cut back, 7 bases at V and 1 base at J, with 9 bases in the middle. The CDR3 loop spans 12 amino acids. Germline lookup yields CDR1 SQVTM and CDR2 ANQGSEA. The CDR3 DNA sequence: TGCAGCGGGACGGAGGGCACAGATACGCAGTATTTT. This sequence encodes CSGTEGTDTQYF.

This clone was observed a single time. J is TRBJ1-2 and V is TRBV4-1; D is uncertain. Germline values: CDR1 MGHRA, CDR2 YSYEKL. Trimming took off 0 bases at V and 1 base at J, with 12 bases between the two ends. The CDR3 loop spans 16 amino acids. The CDR3 is CASSQEPWEVNYGYTF. The DNA of the CDR3 is TGCGCCAGCAGCCAAGAACCCTGGGAGGTTAACTATGGCTACACCTTC.

The chain carries TRBV7-9 and TRBJ2-1, with D hard to call. The V gene's germline CDR1 is SEHNR and CDR2 FQNEAQ (reference sequence). The CDR3 length is 12 residues. V was shortened by 4 bases and J by 8 bases, with 9 bases between the two germline ends. CDR3 sequence (DNA): TGTGCCAGCAGCTCCCGGGCTGATGAGCAGTTCTTC. Amino acids: CASSSRADEQFF.

This chain uses TRBV28 with TRBJ1-3; the D is unclear. Germline assignment: CDR1 MDHEN and CDR2 SYDVKM. The germline V and J ends were trimmed by 5 bases and 0 bases, with 14 bases remaining between them. CDR3 length equals 16 residues. CDR3 nucleotide sequence: TGTGCCAGCAGTCATTCTCCCTCGGTCTCTGGAAACACCATATATTTT. Its translation: CASSHSPSVSGNTIYF.

V usage is TRBV9 and J usage is TRBJ2-5; D gene uncertain. This CDR3 comprises 15 residues. Germline assignment: CDR1 SGDLS and CDR2 YYNGEE. Trimming cost V 0 bases and J 7 bases, with 16 bases left between them. CDR3 DNA sequence: TGTGCCAGCAGCGTAGGGACCCAGTTCGACGCGACCCAGTACTTC. The encoded protein is CASSVGTQFDATQYF.

The chain carries TRBV7-2 and TRBJ2-1; tentatively, D is TRBD2 (5 bases). CDR1 and CDR2 from the germline V gene are SGHTA and FQGNSA. The CDR3 has 14 residues. Trimming stripped 3 bases from V and 4 bases from J, with 10 bases between. The CDR3 region has the DNA TGTGCCAGCAGCTTCACCTCGGGGTACAATGAGCAGTTCTTC. It specifies CASSFTSGYNEQFF.

The chain joins TRBV7-6 to TRBJ2-5; TRBD1 matches 9 bases. Trimming took 5 bases from V and 1 from J; bases not matched to a gene: 5. Germline V gene data show CDR1 as SGHVS and CDR2 as FNYEAQ. The CDR3 spans 15 residues. The CDR3 reads CASSAATGGQETQYF. The DNA of the CDR3 is TGTGCCAGCAGCGCCGCGACAGGGGGCCAAGAGACCCAGTACTTC. The entire variable domain, with the rest obtained from reference TRBV7-6 and TRBJ2-5, is as follows: GAGVSQSPRYKVTKRGQDVALRCDPISGHVSLYWYRQALGQGPEFLTYFNYEAQQDKSGLPNDRFSAERPEGSISTLTIQRTEQRDSAMYRCASSAATGGQETQYFGPGTRLLVL.

The chain recombines TRBV7-3 with TRBJ2-1; 8 nucleotides line up with TRBD2. The CDR3 is 15 residues long. Trimming removed 5 bases from V and 5 bases from J; junction bases left unmatched: 8. Germline CDR1 SGHTA, CDR2 FQGTGA. For the CDR3, the DNA is TGTGCCAGCAGCCCCTTGGCGGGAGGACACAATGAGCAGTTCTTC. Protein sequence: CASSPLAGGHNEQFF.

This clone was detected only a few times. This sequence joins TRBV19 and TRBJ2-1; 9 bases match TRBD2. The CDR3 consists of 14 residues. Germline CDR1 reads LNHDA; CDR2 reads SQIVND (reference sequence). With 9 bases clipped from V and 6 bases from J, the junction kept 9 bases outside the gene matches. The CDR3, as DNA: TGTGCCAGCTCCGGGACTAGCCCCGTCAATGAGCAGTTCTTC. It specifies CASSGTSPVNEQFF.

This clone has a handful of counts. The chain recombines TRBV6-4 with TRBJ2-3; 9 bases line up with TRBD2. There are 14 residues in the CDR3. The germline CDR1 and CDR2 sequences are MRHNA and SNTAGT. Losses at the gene ends were 9 bases for V and 3 bases for J; bases not matched to a gene: 7. CDR3 sequence: CASREREVTDTQYF. CDR3 in DNA: TGTGCCAGTCGAGAGCGGGAGGTAACAGATACGCAGTATTTT.

This chain links TRBV29-1 with TRBJ1-4, with D possibly TRBD1 on 5 matching bases. The V gene lost 4 bases and the J gene lost 6 bases, with 9 bases spanning the gap. Per germline, CDR1 SQVTM and CDR2 ANQGSEA. This CDR3 contains 12 residues. The CDR3 DNA reads TGCAGCGTTGCCAAAGGGGATGAAAAACTGTTTTTT. This translates into CSVAKGDEKLFF.

CDR3 sequence (DNA): TGTGCCAGCAGCGCGCCGTCCTATACGCAGTATTTT. Translated: CASSAPSYTQYF. The chain combines TRBV9 with TRBJ2-3, with D unresolved. V lost 3 bases, J lost 7 bases, and 9 bases lay in between. CDR3 length: 12 amino acids. Germline CDR1 SGDLS, CDR2 YYNGEE.